A selection of T cell receptor beta chains follows, all from one sample in a study of blood T cell repertoires in COVID-19. The table came from immunoSEQ multiplex PCR; TCRdb's copy has only in-frame clones and leaves some out. Counted here are tens of thousands of clones, about 85% occurring once; the ten biggest clones make up roughly 9.9%. Source material: peripheral blood. The receptors derive from a human donor in a cohort sampled during active COVID-19. Each CDR3 is given with its conserved first and last residue. The D gene is left open where the match is weak. Clone size appears in some rows only: once, few, many, or a class for an expanded clone.

NA	17	TRBD2	TRBV6-2/TRBV6-3	TRBJ2-5	TGTGCCAGCAGTAAAGGACTAGCGGGGGCAGAGGGAGAGACCCAGTACTTC	CASSKGLAGAEGETQYF
once	15	TRBD1	TRBV18	TRBJ2-3	TGTGCCAGCTCACTATCCGGGACAGCCACAGATACGCAGTATTTT	CASSLSGTATDTQYF
once	15	TRBD1	TRBV19	TRBJ2-1	TGTGCCAGTAGATGGTCTGGCAGGGGGCCTTATGAGCAGTTCTTC	CASRWSGRGPYEQFF
NA	14	TRBD1	TRBV6-5	TRBJ1-1	TGTGCCAGCAGTTCTGGACAGGGTATCACTGAAGCTTTCTTT	CASSSGQGITEAFF
NA	13	NA	TRBV7-8	TRBJ2-1	TGTGCCAGCAGCTTCAAGGGAGCGGCTTCGCACTTCTTC	CASSFKGAASHFF
NA	13	NA	TRBV19	TRBJ2-1	TGTGCCAGTAGTATCAGGGTTGGCAATGAGCAGTTCTTC	CASSIRVGNEQFF
NA	15	NA	TRBV27	TRBJ2-2	TGTGCCAGCAAAAATGGCAGACTCAACACCGGGGAGCTGTTTTTT	CASKNGRLNTGELFF
medium-sized	14	NA	TRBV5-1	TRBJ1-2	TGCGCCAGCAGCTTGTCGTCCGGGTGGTATGGCTACACCTTC	CASSLSSGWYGYTF
NA	16	TRBD2	TRBV11-3	TRBJ2-3	TGTGCCAGCAGCCCCCATGGCGGGGGATTGTCAGATACGCAGTATTTT	CASSPHGGGLSDTQYF
NA	18	TRBD1	TRBV19	TRBJ1-1	TGTGCCAGTAGTATAGTTCCCCGCAGGGGGCGCGAGGACACTGAAGCTTTCTTT	CASSIVPRRGREDTEAFF
NA	13	NA	TRBV12-3/TRBV12-4	TRBJ2-5	TGTGCCAGCAGTTTAGATCACAGTATAACCCAGTACTTC	CASSLDHSITQYF
once	12	TRBD1	TRBV29-1	TRBJ1-1	TGCAGCGTTAGTGACAGGGTAACTGAAGCTTTCTTT	CSVSDRVTEAFF
NA	19	NA	TRBV3-1/TRBV3-2	TRBJ2-1	TGTGCCAGCAGCCAAGATCGCCCCAGACCGGGAATATCCTACAATGAGCAGTTCTTC	CASSQDRPRPGISYNEQFF
few	13	NA	TRBV10-2	TRBJ1-5	TGCGCCAGCAGGCAGGGAAGCAATCAGCCCCAGCATTTT	CASRQGSNQPQHF
once	12	NA	TRBV30	TRBJ1-5	TGTGCCTGGAGTGACGGAGATCAGCCCCAGCATTTT	CAWSDGDQPQHF
NA	16	TRBD1	TRBV19	TRBJ1-5	TGTGCCAGTAGCCCCGGGACAGGGGACTTTAGTCAGCCCCAGCATTTT	CASSPGTGDFSQPQHF
few	16	NA	TRBV6-2/TRBV6-3	TRBJ1-5	TGTGCCAGCAGTCCCAGTGGGAGGATGAGCAATCAGCCCCAGCATTTT	CASSPSGRMSNQPQHF
few	17	NA	TRBV6-1	TRBJ2-2	TGTGCCAGCAGTGAAGTGGTGACAGGACCATACACCGGGGAGCTGTTTTTT	CASSEVVTGPYTGELFF
NA	16	TRBD2	TRBV2	TRBJ2-7	TGTGCCAGCAGTGGCGAGGGACTAGTAAGATCCTACGAGCAGTACTTC	CASSGEGLVRSYEQYF
NA	16	TRBD2	TRBV3-1/TRBV3-2	TRBJ2-1	TGTGCCAGCAGCCAAGATCTACTAGCGGGAGGCAATGAGCAGTTCTTC	CASSQDLLAGGNEQFF
NA	16	NA	TRBV5-6	TRBJ2-2	TGTGCCAGCAGCGCTGGCCCAGGGTTGGACACCGGGGAGCTGTTTTTT	CASSAGPGLDTGELFF
NA	14	NA	TRBV30	TRBJ2-3	TGTGCCTGGGAAAATGGGGGGGGCCTGAATACGCAGTATTTT	CAWENGGGLNTQYF
NA	18	TRBD1	TRBV7-9	TRBJ2-5	TGTGCCAGCAGCTTAGCGTCCGGGGCAGGGGGCGAACAAGAGACCCAGTACTTC	CASSLASGAGGEQETQYF
NA	13	NA	TRBV6-1	TRBJ2-1	TGTGCCAGCAGTGAATTTCAGGTATATGAGCAGTTCTTC	CASSEFQVYEQFF
NA	16	TRBD1	TRBV6-1	TRBJ1-5	TGTGCCAGCAGTGAATCTACTGGACAGGTCCGGTGGCCCCAGCATTTT	CASSESTGQVRWPQHF
NA	13	TRBD1	TRBV27	TRBJ1-2	TGTGCCAGCAGTTCGAGACAGGGCGGCGGCTACACCTTC	CASSSRQGGGYTF
NA	14	TRBD1	TRBV6-5	TRBJ2-1	TGTGCCAGCAGTACGCTTACAGGGGACAATGAGCAGTTCTTC	CASSTLTGDNEQFF
NA	15	TRBD1	TRBV6-6	TRBJ2-7	TGTGCCAGCAGGGACCCTACAGGGGGCACCTACGAGCAGTACTTC	CASRDPTGGTYEQYF
once	14	NA	TRBV7-9	TRBJ1-2	TGTGCCAGCAGCTTGACGACAGTTAACTATGGCTACACCTTC	CASSLTTVNYGYTF
NA	15	TRBD1	TRBV5-5	TRBJ1-3	TGTGCCAGCAGCTTGGCCGGACAGGCTGGAAACACCATATATTTT	CASSLAGQAGNTIYF
NA	12	TRBD1	TRBV2	TRBJ1-2	TGTGCCAGCAGGGGACAGGGAATTGGCTACACCTTC	CASRGQGIGYTF
NA	13	NA	TRBV5-1	TRBJ1-2	TGCGCCAGCAGCTTGGGGTTGGGCGATGGCTACACCTTC	CASSLGLGDGYTF
once	12	NA	TRBV6-5	TRBJ1-1	TGTGCCAGCAGGAAAGAGTCGGGAACAGCTTTCTTT	CASRKESGTAFF
NA	15	TRBD2	TRBV30	TRBJ2-5	TGTGCCTGGAGTAACGTAGCGGGGGTCCAAGAGACCCAGTACTTC	CAWSNVAGVQETQYF
NA	15	TRBD1	TRBV6-6	TRBJ2-2	TGTGCCAGCAGCCTCCCTACAGGGGCCACCGGGGAGCTGTTTTTT	CASSLPTGATGELFF
NA	14	TRBD1	TRBV18	TRBJ1-5	TGTGCCAGCTCACCAGGGACAGGCAATCAGCCCCAGCATTTT	CASSPGTGNQPQHF
NA	16	TRBD2	TRBV10-2	TRBJ2-3	TGCGCCAGCAAAAAAGGGACTAGCGACTACACAGATACGCAGTATTTT	CASKKGTSDYTDTQYF
once	12	NA	TRBV30	TRBJ1-2	TGTGCCTGGAGTGCGTCTAACTATGGCTACACCTTC	CAWSASNYGYTF
NA	13	TRBD1	TRBV11-2	TRBJ1-4	TGTGCCAGCAGCTTAGACCCGGACAGGCCTCTGTTTTTT	CASSLDPDRPLFF
NA	17	TRBD2	TRBV19	TRBJ2-1	TGTGCCAGTAGTATCGATTCGGAGCGGGAGATTCACAATGAGCAGTTCTTC	CASSIDSEREIHNEQFF
NA	15	NA	TRBV7-3	TRBJ2-7	TGTGCCAGCAGCTTAAATGCCAGGGGACCCTACGAGCAGTACTTC	CASSLNARGPYEQYF
NA	15	TRBD1	TRBV19	TRBJ2-1	TGTGCCAGTAGCATCCGGGACAGGGCTTCCGATGAGCAGTTCTTC	CASSIRDRASDEQFF
NA	20	TRBD1	TRBV5-4	TRBJ2-6	TGTGCCAGCAGCGGTACAGGGGGCGCCCCTTCTGAGTCTGGGGCCAACGTCCTGACTTTC	CASSGTGGAPSESGANVLTF
NA	14	NA	TRBV6-4	TRBJ2-1	TGTGCCAGCAGTGACGGGGGCTTCTACAATGAGCAGTTCTTC	CASSDGGFYNEQFF
NA	15	TRBD1	TRBV2	TRBJ1-5	TGTGCCAGCAGGGGAAGGGACAGCCTGAATCAGCCCCAGCATTTT	CASRGRDSLNQPQHF
NA	14	NA	TRBV30	TRBJ1-1	TGTGCCTGGGGGGTGGGGCAGATTAACACTGAAGCTTTCTTT	CAWGVGQINTEAFF
NA	15	TRBD2	TRBV5-1	TRBJ2-3	TGCGCCAGCAGCTCGACTAGCGTTAGCACAGATACGCAGTATTTT	CASSSTSVSTDTQYF
NA	14	NA	TRBV30	TRBJ1-2	TGTGCCTGGAGTGTACAGGCAGGGCGCTATGGCTACACCTTC	CAWSVQAGRYGYTF
NA	14	NA	TRBV7-8	TRBJ2-7	TGTGCCAGCAGCTTCACAGGGAGCTCCTACGAGCAGTACTTC	CASSFTGSSYEQYF
NA	15	NA	TRBV6-5	TRBJ1-2	TGTGCCAGCCACCCCCTTCCGGGACAAGCCTATGGCTACACCTTC	CASHPLPGQAYGYTF
NA	16	NA	TRBV27	TRBJ2-3	TGTGCCAGCAGCGTAGATATCGGTAGAACCAAAGATACGCAGTATTTT	CASSVDIGRTKDTQYF
NA	15	NA	TRBV3-1/TRBV3-2	TRBJ1-2	TGTGCCAGCAGCCAAGGACAGCAAGCTAACTATGGCTACACCTTC	CASSQGQQANYGYTF
NA	16	TRBD2	TRBV7-2	TRBJ2-1	TGTGCCAGCAGCTCCCGGACTAGCTCGTTACGCAATGAGCAGTTCTTC	CASSSRTSSLRNEQFF
NA	15	TRBD1	TRBV6-1	TRBJ1-4	TGTGCCAGCAGTGACATGGGACAGTCTAATGAAAAACTGTTTTTT	CASSDMGQSNEKLFF
NA	17	NA	TRBV6-1	TRBJ2-7	TGTGCCAGCAGTGCGGGACTGACAGGGACGGACCCAGGCGAGCAGTACTTC	CASSAGLTGTDPGEQYF
few	15	TRBD1	TRBV18	TRBJ1-5	TGTGCCAGCTCAGAGGGACAGGGCTCCCGGCAGCCCCAGCATTTT	CASSEGQGSRQPQHF
NA	18	TRBD2	TRBV12-5	TRBJ2-2	TGTGCTAGTGGTTTGGTCGGTAGCGGGGTTAGCCGGGCCGGGGAGCTGTTTTTT	CASGLVGSGVSRAGELFF
NA	14	NA	TRBV7-9	TRBJ2-3	TGTGCCAGCAGTCGGAGGATGAGCACAGATACGCAGTATTTT	CASSRRMSTDTQYF
NA	14	NA	TRBV7-9	TRBJ2-3	TGTGCCAGCAGCCCACCGGGAGGCACAGATACGCAGTATTTT	CASSPPGGTDTQYF
NA	13	TRBD1	TRBV11-2	TRBJ1-1	TGTGCCAGCAGCCCCGGGACAGTGGGTGAAGCTTTCTTT	CASSPGTVGEAFF